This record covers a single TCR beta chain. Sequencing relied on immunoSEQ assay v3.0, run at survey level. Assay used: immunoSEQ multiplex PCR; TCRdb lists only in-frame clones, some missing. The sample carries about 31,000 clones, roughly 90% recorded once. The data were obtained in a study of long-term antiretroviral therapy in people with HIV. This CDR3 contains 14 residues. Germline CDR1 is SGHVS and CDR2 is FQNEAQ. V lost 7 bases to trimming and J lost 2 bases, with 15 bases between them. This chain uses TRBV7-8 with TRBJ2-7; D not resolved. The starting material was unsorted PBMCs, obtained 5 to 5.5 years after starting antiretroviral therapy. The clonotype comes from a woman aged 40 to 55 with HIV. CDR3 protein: CASTPVRSTYEQYF. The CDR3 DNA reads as TGTGCCAGCACCCCCGTTAGATCTACCTACGAGCAGTACTTC.